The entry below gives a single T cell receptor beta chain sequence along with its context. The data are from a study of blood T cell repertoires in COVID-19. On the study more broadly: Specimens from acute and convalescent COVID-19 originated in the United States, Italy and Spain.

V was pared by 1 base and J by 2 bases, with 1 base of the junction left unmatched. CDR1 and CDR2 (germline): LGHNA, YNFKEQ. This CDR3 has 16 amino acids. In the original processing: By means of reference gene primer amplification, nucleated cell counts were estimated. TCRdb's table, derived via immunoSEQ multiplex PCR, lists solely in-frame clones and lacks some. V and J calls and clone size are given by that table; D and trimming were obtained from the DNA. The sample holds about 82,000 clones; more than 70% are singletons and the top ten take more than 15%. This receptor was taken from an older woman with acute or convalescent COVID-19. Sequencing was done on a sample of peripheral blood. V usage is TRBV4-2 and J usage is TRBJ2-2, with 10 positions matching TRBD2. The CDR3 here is CASSQVAGGNTGELFF. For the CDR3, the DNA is TGTGCCAGCAGCCAAGTAGCGGGGGGTAACACCGGGGAGCTGTTTTTT.